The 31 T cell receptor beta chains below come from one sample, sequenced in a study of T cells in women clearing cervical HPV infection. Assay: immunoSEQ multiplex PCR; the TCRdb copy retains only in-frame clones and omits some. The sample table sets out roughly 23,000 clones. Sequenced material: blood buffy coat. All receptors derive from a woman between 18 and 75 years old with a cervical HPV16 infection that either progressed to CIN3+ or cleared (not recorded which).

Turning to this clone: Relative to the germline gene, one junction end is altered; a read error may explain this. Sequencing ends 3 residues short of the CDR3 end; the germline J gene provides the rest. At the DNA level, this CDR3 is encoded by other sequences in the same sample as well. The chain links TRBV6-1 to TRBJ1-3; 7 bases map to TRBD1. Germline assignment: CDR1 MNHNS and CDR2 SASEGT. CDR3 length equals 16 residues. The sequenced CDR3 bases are TGTGCCAGCAGTGGGAGGACAGGCTGGGCTGGAAACACG. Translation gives CASSGRTGWAGNT. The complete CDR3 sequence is CASSGRTGWAGNTIYF.

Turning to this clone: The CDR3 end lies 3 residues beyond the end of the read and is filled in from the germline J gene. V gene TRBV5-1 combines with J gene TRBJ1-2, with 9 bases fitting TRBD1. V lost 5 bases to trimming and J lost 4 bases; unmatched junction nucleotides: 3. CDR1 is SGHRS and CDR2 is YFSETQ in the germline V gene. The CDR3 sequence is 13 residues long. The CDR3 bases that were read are TGCGCCAGCAGGACAGGGGGTGGCTATGGC. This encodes CASRTGGGYG. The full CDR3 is CASRTGGGYGYTF.

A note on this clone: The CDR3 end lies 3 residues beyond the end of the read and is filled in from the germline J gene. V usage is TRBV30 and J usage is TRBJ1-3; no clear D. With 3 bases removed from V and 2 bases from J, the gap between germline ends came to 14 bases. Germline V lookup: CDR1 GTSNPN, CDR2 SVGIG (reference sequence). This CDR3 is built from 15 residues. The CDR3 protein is CAWRETHLTGNTIYF. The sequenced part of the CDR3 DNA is TGTGCCTGGAGGGAGACTCACTTGACTGGAAACACC.

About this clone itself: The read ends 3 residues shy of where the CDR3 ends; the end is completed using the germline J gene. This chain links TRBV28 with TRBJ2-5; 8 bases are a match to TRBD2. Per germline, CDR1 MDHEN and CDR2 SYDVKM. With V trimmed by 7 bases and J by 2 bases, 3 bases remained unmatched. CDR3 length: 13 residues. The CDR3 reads CASTTSGQETQYF. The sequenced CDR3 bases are TGTGCCAGCACAACTAGCGGTCAAGAGACC.

The covered CDR3 bases are TGTGCCAGCAGCCTTTCGGGGAAGAGCACCGGGGAG. Amino acids: CASSLSGKSTGE. From start to end, the CDR3 is CASSLSGKSTGELFF. The J gene is TRBJ2-2, the V gene TRBV11-3; D may be TRBD2 (5 bases). Read sequence stops 3 residues before the CDR3 end, and the germline J gene provides the missing end. V was cut by 5 bases and J by 4 bases, with 14 bases left in between. The germline V gene has CDR1 SGHNT and CDR2 YENEEA. The CDR3 is made up of 15 amino acids.

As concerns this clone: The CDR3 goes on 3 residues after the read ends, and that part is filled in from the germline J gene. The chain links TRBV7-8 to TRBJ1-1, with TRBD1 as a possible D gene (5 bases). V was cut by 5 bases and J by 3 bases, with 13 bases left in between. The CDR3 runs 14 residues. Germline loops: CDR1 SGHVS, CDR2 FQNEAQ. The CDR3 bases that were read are TGTGCCAGCAGCCTCCAGGGTGGAGACACTGAA. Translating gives CASSLQGGDTE. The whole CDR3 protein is CASSLQGGDTEAFF.

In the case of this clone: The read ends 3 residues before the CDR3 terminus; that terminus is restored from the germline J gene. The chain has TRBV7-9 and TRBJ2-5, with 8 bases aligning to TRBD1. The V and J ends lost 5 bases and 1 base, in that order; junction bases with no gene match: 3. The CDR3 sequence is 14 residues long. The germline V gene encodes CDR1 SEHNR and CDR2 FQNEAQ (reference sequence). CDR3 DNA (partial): TGTGCCAGCAGCCCGGGACAGGCCCAAGAGACC. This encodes CASSPGQAQET. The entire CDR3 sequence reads CASSPGQAQETQYF.

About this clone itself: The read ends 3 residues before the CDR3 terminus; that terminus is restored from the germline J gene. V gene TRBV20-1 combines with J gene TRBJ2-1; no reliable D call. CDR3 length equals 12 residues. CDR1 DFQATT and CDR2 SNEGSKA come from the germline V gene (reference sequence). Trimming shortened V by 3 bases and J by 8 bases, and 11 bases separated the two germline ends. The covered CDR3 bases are TGCAGTGCTAGGATATGGGCTGATGAG. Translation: CSARIWADE. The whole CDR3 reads CSARIWADEQFF.

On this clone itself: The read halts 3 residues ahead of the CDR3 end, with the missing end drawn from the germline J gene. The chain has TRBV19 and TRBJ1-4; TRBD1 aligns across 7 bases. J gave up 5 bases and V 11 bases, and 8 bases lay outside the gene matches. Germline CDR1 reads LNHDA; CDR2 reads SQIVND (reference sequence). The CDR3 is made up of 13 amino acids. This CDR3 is CASGGQTNEKLFF. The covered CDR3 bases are TGTGCCTCTGGGGGACAGACGAATGAAAAA.

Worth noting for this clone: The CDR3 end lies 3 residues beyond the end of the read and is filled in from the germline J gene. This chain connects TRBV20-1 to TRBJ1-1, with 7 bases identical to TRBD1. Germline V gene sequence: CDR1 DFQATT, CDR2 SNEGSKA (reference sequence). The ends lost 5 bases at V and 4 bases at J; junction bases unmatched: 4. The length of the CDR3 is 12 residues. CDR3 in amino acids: CSAETGVTEAFF. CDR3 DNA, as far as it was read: TGCAGTGCTGAAACAGGGGTCACTGAA.

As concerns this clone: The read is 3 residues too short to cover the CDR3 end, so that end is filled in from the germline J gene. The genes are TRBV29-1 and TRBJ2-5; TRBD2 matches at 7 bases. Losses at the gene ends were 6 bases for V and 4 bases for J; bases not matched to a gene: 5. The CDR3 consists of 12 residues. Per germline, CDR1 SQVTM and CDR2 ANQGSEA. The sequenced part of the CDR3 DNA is TGCAGCGTAAAGGAGCGGGGAGAGACC. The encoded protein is CSVKERGET. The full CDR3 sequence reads CSVKERGETQYF.

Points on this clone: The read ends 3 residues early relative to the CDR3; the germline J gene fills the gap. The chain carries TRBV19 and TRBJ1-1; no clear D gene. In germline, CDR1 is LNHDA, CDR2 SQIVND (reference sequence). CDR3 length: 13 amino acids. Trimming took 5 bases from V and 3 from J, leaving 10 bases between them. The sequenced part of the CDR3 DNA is TGTGCCAGTAGTGCTCACCGGGACACTGAA. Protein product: CASSAHRDTE. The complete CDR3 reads CASSAHRDTEAFF.

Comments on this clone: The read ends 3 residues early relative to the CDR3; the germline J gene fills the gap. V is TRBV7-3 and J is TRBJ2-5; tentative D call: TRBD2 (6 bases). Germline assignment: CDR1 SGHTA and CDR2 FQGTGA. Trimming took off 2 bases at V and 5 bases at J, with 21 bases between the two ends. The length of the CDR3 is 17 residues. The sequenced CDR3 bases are TGTGCCAGCAGCTTAGGTGAAGCGGGTATTCGGTGGGAGACC. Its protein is CASSLGEAGIRWET. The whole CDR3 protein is CASSLGEAGIRWETQYF.

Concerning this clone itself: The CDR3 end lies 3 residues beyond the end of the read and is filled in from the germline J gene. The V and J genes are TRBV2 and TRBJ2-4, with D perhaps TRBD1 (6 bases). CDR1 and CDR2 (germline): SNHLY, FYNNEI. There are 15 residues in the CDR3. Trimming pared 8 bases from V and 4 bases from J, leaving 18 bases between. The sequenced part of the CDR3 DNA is TGTGCCAGCGTTTCCACGTGGGGGCAGAAAAACATT. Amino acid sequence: CASVSTWGQKNI. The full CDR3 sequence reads CASVSTWGQKNIQYF.

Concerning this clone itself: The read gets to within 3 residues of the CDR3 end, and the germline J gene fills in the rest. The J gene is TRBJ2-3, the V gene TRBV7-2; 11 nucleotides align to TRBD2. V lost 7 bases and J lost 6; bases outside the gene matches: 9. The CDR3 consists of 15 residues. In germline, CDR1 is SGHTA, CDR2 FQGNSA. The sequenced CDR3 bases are TGTGCCAGCACCCTACTAGCGGGGGCCTTGGATACG. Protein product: CASTLLAGALDT. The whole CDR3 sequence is CASTLLAGALDTQYF.

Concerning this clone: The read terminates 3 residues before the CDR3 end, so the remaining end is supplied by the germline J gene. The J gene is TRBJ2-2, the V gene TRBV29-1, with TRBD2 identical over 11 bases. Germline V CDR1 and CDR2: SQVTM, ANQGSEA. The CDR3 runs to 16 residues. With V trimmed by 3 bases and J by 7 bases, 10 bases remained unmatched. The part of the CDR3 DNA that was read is TGCAGCGTTGAGGGGGTGACTAGCGGGGTCGGCGGGGAG. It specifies CSVEGVTSGVGGE. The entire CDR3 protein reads CSVEGVTSGVGGELFF.

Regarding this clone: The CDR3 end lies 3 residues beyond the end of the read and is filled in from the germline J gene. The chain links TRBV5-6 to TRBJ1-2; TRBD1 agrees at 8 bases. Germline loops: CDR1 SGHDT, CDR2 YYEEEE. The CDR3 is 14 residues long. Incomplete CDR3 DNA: TGTGCCAGCAGCTCGGCGACAGGGGCTAGCGGC. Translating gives CASSSATGASG. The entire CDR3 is CASSSATGASGYTF. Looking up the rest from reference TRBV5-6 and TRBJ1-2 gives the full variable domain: DAGVTQSPTHLIKTRGQQVTLRCSPKSGHDTVSWYQQALGQGPQFIFQYYEEEERQRGNFPDRFSGHQFPNYSSELNVNALLLGDSALYLCASSSATGASGYTFGSGTRLTVV.

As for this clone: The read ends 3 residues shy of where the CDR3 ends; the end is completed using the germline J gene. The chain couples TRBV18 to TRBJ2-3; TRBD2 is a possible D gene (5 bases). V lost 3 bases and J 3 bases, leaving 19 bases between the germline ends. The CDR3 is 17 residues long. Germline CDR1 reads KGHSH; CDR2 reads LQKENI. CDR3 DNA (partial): TGTGCCAGCTCACCTCGGCTCGGGGTATCGTTTACAGATACG. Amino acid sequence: CASSPRLGVSFTDT. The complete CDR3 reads CASSPRLGVSFTDTQYF. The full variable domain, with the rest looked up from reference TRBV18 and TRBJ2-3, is NAGVMQNPRHLVRRRGQEARLRCSPMKGHSHVYWYRQLPEEGLKFMVYLQKENIIDESGMPKERFSAEFPKEGPSILRIQQVVRGDSAAYFCASSPRLGVSFTDTQYFGPGTRLTVL.

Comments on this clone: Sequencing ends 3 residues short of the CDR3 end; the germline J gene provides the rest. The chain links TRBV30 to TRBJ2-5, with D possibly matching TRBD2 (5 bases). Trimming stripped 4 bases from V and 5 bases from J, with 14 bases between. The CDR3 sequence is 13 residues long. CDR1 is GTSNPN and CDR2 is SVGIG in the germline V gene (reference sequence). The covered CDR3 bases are TGTGCCTGGACCGGGCGGGTAAAGGAGACC. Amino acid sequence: CAWTGRVKET. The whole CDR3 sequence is CAWTGRVKETQYF.

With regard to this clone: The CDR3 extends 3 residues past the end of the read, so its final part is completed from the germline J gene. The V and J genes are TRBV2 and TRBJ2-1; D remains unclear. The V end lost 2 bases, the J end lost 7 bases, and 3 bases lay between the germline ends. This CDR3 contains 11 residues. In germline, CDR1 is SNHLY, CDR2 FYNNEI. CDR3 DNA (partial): TGTGCCAGCAGTGAACCTAATGAG. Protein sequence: CASSEPNE. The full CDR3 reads CASSEPNEQFF. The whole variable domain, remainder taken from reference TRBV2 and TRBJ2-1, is EPEVTQTPSHQVTQMGQEVILRCVPISNHLYFYWYRQILGQKVEFLVSFYNNEISEKSEIFDDQFSVERPDGSNFTLKIRSTKLEDSAMYFCASSEPNEQFFGPGTRLTVL.

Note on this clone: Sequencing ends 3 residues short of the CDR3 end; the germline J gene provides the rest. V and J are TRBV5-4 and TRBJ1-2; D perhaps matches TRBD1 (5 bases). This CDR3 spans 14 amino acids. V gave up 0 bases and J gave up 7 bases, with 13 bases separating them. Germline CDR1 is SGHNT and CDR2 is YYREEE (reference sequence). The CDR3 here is CASSLVVQGAGYTF. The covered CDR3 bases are TGTGCCAGCAGCTTGGTTGTGCAGGGAGCTGGC.

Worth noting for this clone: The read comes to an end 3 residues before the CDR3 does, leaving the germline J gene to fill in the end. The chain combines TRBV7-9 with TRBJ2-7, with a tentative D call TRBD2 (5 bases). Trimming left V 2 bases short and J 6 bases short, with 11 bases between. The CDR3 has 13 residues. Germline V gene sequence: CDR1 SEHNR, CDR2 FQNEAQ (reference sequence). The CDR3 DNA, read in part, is TGTGCCAGCAGCTTAAGTCGGGCGGGCGAG. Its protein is CASSLSRAGE. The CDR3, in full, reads CASSLSRAGEQYF.

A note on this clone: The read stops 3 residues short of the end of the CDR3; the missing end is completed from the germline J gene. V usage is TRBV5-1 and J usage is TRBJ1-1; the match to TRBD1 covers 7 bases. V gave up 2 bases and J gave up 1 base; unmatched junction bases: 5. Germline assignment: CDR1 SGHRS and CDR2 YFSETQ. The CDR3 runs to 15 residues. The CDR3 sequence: CASSFDRAGNTEAFF. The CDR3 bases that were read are TGCGCCAGCAGCTTCGACAGGGCGGGGAACACTGAA.

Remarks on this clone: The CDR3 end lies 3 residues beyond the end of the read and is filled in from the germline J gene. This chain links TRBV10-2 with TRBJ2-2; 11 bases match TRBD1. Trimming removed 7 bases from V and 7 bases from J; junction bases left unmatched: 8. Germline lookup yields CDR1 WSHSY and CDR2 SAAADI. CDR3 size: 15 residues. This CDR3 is CASNNPDRGRGELFF. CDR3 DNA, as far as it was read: TGCGCCAGCAACAACCCGGACAGGGGGCGCGGGGAG.

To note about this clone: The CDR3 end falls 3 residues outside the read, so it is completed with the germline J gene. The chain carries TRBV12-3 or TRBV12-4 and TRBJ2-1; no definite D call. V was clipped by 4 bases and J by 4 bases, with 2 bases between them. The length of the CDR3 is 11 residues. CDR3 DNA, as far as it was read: TGTGCCAGCAGTTCGTACAATGAG. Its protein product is CASSSYNE. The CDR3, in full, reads CASSSYNEQFF.

The CDR3 sequence: CASSKTGGNQPQHF. The sequenced CDR3 bases are TGTGCCAGCAGTAAGACAGGGGGCAATCAGCCC. The J gene is TRBJ1-5, the V gene TRBV6-2 or TRBV6-3; 8 bases line up with TRBD1. The read ends 3 residues shy of where the CDR3 ends; the end is completed using the germline J gene. The CDR3 loop spans 14 amino acids. Germline assignment: CDR1 MNHEY and CDR2 SVGEGT. V lost 5 bases and J lost 2; bases outside the gene matches: 2.

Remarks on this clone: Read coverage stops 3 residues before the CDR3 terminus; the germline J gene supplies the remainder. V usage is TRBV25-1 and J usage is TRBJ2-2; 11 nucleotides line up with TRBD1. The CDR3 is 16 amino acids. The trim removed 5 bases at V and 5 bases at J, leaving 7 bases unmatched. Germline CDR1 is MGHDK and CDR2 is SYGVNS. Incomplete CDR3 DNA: TGTGCCAGCAGTACCCGGACAGGGGGCAGAACCGGGGAG. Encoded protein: CASSTRTGGRTGE. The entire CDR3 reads CASSTRTGGRTGELFF.

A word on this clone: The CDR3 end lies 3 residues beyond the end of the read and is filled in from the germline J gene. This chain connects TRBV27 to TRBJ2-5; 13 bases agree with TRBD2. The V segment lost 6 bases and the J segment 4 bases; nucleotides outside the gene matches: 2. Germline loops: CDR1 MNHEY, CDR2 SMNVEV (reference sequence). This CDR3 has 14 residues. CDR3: CASRLAGGGETQYF. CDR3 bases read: TGTGCCAGCAGACTAGCGGGAGGGGGAGAGACC.

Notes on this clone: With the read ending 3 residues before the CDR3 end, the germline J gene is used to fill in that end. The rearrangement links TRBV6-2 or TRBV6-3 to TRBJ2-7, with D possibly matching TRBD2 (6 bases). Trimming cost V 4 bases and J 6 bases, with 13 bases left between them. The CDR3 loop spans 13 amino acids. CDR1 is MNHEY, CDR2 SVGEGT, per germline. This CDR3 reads CASSSGEVTEQYF. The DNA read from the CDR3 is TGTGCCAGCAGTTCCGGGGAGGTCACCGAG.

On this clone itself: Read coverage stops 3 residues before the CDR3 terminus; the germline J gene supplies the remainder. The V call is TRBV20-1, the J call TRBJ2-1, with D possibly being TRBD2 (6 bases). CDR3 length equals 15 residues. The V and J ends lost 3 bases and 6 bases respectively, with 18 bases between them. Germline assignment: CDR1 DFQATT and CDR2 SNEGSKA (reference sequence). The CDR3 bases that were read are TGCAGTGCTAGTGAACCGGGACTTATCTCCAATGAG. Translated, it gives CSASEPGLISNE. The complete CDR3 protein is CSASEPGLISNEQFF.

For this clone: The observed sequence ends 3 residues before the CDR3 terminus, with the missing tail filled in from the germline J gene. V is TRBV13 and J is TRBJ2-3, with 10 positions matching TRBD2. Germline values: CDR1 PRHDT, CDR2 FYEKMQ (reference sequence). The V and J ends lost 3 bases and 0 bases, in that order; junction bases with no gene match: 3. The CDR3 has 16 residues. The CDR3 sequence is CASSLRLAGSTDTQYF. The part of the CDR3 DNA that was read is TGTGCCAGCAGCTTGAGACTAGCGGGCAGCACAGATACG.